The text below deals with one T cell receptor (beta chain). The data are from a study of cytomegalovirus exposure and HLA in healthy donors. The ends were cut back, 5 bases at V and 2 bases at J, with 6 bases in the middle. From germline, CDR1 is SGHVS and CDR2 FQNEAQ. The CDR3 is 12 residues long. Profiling relied on immunoSEQ multiplex PCR, and the TCRdb table lists in-frame clones only, not all of them. Of some 120,000 clones in the sample, approximately 94% were seen once. Sequencing was done on a sample of PBMCs. J is TRBJ1-1 and V is TRBV7-8; D gene uncertain. The origin of this receptor is a woman aged 18-29 years in good health and CMV-seronegative. The CDR3 sequence is CASSARNTEAFF. The CDR3 DNA follows: TGTGCCAGCAGCGCCAGAAACACTGAAGCTTTCTTT.